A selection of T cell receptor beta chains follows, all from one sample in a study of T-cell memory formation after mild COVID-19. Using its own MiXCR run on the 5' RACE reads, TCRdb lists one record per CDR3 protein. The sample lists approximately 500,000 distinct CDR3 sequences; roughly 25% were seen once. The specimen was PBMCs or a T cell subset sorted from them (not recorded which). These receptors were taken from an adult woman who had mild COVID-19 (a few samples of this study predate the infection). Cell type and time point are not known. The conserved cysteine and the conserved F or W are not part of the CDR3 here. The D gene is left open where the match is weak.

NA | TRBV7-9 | ASRETGRGPTDTQY
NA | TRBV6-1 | ASSRQANLNTEAF
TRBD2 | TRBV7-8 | ASSLAGGANIQY
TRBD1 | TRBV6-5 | ASSMRQGAEQY
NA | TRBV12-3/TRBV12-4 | ASSLGGPSYGYT
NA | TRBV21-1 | ASRRQGPANTGELF
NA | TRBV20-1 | SALPSNYGYT
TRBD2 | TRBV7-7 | ASSPEAGGSYNEQF
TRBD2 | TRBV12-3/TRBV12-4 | ASSSPGLASDTQY
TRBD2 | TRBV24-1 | ATSDPGLAGGQLNEQF
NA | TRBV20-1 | SALLPFSYNEQF
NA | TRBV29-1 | SVAGGRIPAETQY
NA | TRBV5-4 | ASSVRRLTMNTEAF
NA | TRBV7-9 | ASRVGGNEQF
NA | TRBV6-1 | ASSEIVGTPQVEQY
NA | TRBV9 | ASSVATGSFGYGYT
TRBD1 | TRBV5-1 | ASSSGQGGADTQY
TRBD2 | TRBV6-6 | ASSSERGGRETQY
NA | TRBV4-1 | ASRQMGHGYT
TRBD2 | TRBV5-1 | ASSPGLADYGNEQF
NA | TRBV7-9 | ASSLDGLWNIQY
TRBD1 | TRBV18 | ASSPPLTTGTEPYEQY
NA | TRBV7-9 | ASRLPGTKTRQETQY
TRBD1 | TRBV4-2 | ASSHPGQLKETQY
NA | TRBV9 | ASSVEASRSQY
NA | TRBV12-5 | ASGLPPGRDNEQF
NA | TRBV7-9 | ASSLHVISYNEQF
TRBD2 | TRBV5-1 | ASSLVGPGAGGNNEQF
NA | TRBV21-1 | ASKKTGCGSNQPQH
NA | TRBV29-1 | SADYRIRANYGYT
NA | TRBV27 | ASSPNPAAGLYGYT
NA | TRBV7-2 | ASSPQIRDEQF
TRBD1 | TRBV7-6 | ASSLIGGAGTGELF
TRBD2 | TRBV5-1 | ASSLTLAGAGEQF
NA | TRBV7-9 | ASSSPLGWGDTQY
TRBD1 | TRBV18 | ASSPRQGAGDTQY
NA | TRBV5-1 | ASSYGDSEYTEAF
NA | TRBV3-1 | ASSQEWREQY
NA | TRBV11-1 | ASSLQEGPYNEQF
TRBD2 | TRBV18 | ASSPTTGTSRYNEQF
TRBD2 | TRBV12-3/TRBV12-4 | ASSFGGEDNEQF
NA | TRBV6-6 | ASSYGESTGGD
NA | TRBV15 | ATSRDFRSRPVSYEQY
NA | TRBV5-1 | ASSLAGYYEQY
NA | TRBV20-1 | SAQSRGLSGNTIY
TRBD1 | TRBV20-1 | SARENLGTGVNEQF
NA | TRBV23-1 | ASSLEGGLMEQY
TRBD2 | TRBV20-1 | SAGLGGGYEQF